This T cell receptor beta chain was observed in a study of response to subunit inactivated influenza vaccine. On this clonotype itself: Its cognate antigen is unknown.

TCRdb analysed the RT-PCR reads with MiXCR anew, one entry per CDR3 protein. This table holds about 780,000 distinct CDR3 sequences, roughly 18% found once. Germline assignment: CDR1 KGHDR and CDR2 SFDVKD. V dropped 4 bases and J dropped 4; count of bases not matched to a gene: 7. The CDR3 totals 15 residues. Points from the study as a whole: It was suggested by the authors that few new T cells are recruited by each seasonal influenza vaccination.

This sequence originates from a man over 45 who received an inactivated influenza vaccine. Sequencing was performed on PBMCs from blood, taken approximately 5 days after vaccination. V usage is TRBV24-1 and J usage is TRBJ1-2; 8 bases are shared with TRBD1. CDR3 protein: CATSDTGQGPYGYTF. The CDR3 nucleotides read TGTGCCACCAGTGACACCGGACAGGGTCCCTATGGCTACACCTTC.